This T cell receptor beta chain was sequenced in a study of blood T cell repertoires in COVID-19. This clone was detected only once. Some clones are missing from TCRdb's copy, which holds only in-frame ones; the method was immunoSEQ multiplex PCR. The sample holds 70,000 to 95,000 clones, 80% to 90% seen once. This CDR3 has 15 residues. CDR1 is MNHEY, CDR2 SVGAGI, per germline. Trimming left V 6 bases short and J 8 bases short, with 17 bases between. The sample was peripheral blood. The sequence was collected from a human donor in a cohort sampled during active COVID-19. The chain carries TRBV6-5 and TRBJ1-6; a possible D gene is TRBD1 (6 bases). In DNA, the CDR3 is TGTGCCAGCAGCCGGACAGTTACGGGTGATTCACCCCTCCACTTT. As protein: CASSRTVTGDSPLHF.